One and the same sample provided the 20 T cell receptor beta chains below, sequenced in a study of CD8+ T cells in alopecia areata. RNA extraction was followed by reverse transcription into cDNA, which acted as the sequencing template. Assay used: immunoSEQ multiplex PCR; TCRdb lists only in-frame clones, some missing. This table holds tens of thousands of clones, approximately 60% found once. The starting material was CD8+ T cells sorted from blood, obtained at week 0. Receptors were obtained from a human donor with alopecia areata.

The chain employs TRBV25-1 and TRBJ1-2, with a possible D match to TRBD1 (5 bases). CDR1 and CDR2 from the germline V gene are MGHDK and SYGVNS. V lost 6 bases to trimming and J lost 8 bases, with 16 bases between them. This CDR3 contains 13 residues. CDR3 in DNA: TGTGCCAGCAGGGACGGGACTTTGGCGGGCTACACCTTC. It yields the protein CASRDGTLAGYTF.

The chain joins TRBV4-1 to TRBJ1-6, with a possible D match to TRBD1 (6 bases). The ends were cut back, 2 bases at V and 12 bases at J, with 20 bases in the middle. Germline V gene data show CDR1 as MGHRA and CDR2 as YSYEKL. The CDR3 sequence is 16 residues long. CDR3: CASSQRSGTPNLPLHF. The CDR3 DNA reads as TGCGCCAGCAGCCAACGAAGCGGGACACCCAACCTACCCCTCCACTTT.

The chain carries TRBV28 and TRBJ2-3; TRBD1 might be the D (5 bases). The V gene lost 6 bases and the J gene lost 1 base, with 20 bases spanning the gap. The CDR3 sequence is 17 residues long. Germline CDR1 and CDR2: MDHEN and SYDVKM. This CDR3 reads CASSRKTLGDGTDTQYF. The CDR3 DNA sequence: TGTGCCAGCAGCCGAAAGACGCTAGGGGATGGCACAGATACGCAGTATTTT.

The chain recombines TRBV4-3 with TRBJ1-5, with TRBD1 as a possible D gene (6 bases). Trimming took off 0 bases at V and 2 bases at J, with 11 bases between the two ends. The germline V gene encodes CDR1 LGHNA and CDR2 YSLEER. The CDR3 extends over 16 amino acids. The CDR3 nucleotides are TGCGCCAGCAGCCAAGATCAGGGGTCTGGCAATCAGCCCCAGCATTTT. Translating gives CASSQDQGSGNQPQHF.

This clone was seen only a few times. The chain employs TRBV30 and TRBJ2-7; TRBD1 matches 8 bases. The V gene's germline CDR1 is GTSNPN and CDR2 SVGIG (reference sequence). Losses at the gene ends were 1 base for V and 5 bases for J; bases not matched to a gene: 4. The CDR3 contains 13 residues. Written as DNA, the CDR3 is TGTGCCTGGAGTGACGGACAGGGCGACGAGCAGTACTTC. Translated: CAWSDGQGDEQYF.

The chain carries TRBV19 and TRBJ1-2; 9 nucleotides match TRBD1. The CDR3 totals 14 residues. V lost 6 bases, J lost 4 bases, and 6 bases stayed unmatched. CDR1 is LNHDA and CDR2 is SQIVND in the germline V gene (reference sequence). CDR3 nucleotide sequence: TGTGCCAGTAGCTCCGGGACAGGGTTCTATGGCTACACCTTC. Translation: CASSSGTGFYGYTF.

This clone is deemed medium-sized. J is TRBJ1-1 and V is TRBV2, with D possibly being TRBD1 (6 bases). The CDR3 has 14 residues. Germline V gene sequence: CDR1 SNHLY, CDR2 FYNNEI. The V and J ends lost 6 bases and 7 bases respectively, with 18 bases between them. CDR3 amino acids: CASSETGFRDEAFF. In DNA, the CDR3 is TGTGCCAGCAGCGAAACAGGGTTTCGCGATGAAGCTTTCTTT.

This clone was counted a few times. The gene calls are TRBV5-1 and TRBJ2-7; no clear D gene. The CDR3 extends over 14 amino acids. Germline V gene sequence: CDR1 SGHRS, CDR2 YFSETQ. V lost 3 bases to trimming and J lost 0 bases, with 10 bases between them. The CDR3 loop is CASSSRAFSYEQYF. The DNA of the CDR3 is TGCGCCAGCAGCTCAAGGGCCTTCTCCTACGAGCAGTACTTC.

This chain uses TRBV29-1 with TRBJ2-7; TRBD1 matches at 10 bases. V trimming: 7 bases; J trimming: 0 bases; junction bases outside the gene matches: 3. The CDR3 sequence is 13 residues long. CDR1 is SQVTM, CDR2 ANQGSEA, per germline. CDR3 DNA: TGCAGCGGAGGGACAGGGGCCTCCTACGAGCAGTACTTC. Encoded protein: CSGGTGASYEQYF.

In its sample, this clone was seen a few times. The chain joins TRBV7-9 to TRBJ2-2; 10 bases map to TRBD2. Germline CDR1 reads SEHNR; CDR2 reads FQNEAQ (reference sequence). Trimming at V came to 0 bases and at J to 4 bases, leaving 8 bases not matched to a gene. This CDR3 spans 18 amino acids. CDR3 coding DNA: TGTGCCAGCAGCTTAGCAGTAGCGGGGGGATCCGGCACCGGGGAGCTGTTTTTT. Translating it yields CASSLAVAGGSGTGELFF. The entire variable domain, with the rest obtained from reference TRBV7-9 and TRBJ2-2, is as follows: DTGVSQNPRHKITKRGQNVTFRCDPISEHNRLYWYRQTLGQGPEFLTYFQNEAQLEKSRLLSDRFSAERPKGSFSTLEIQRTEQGDSAMYLCASSLAVAGGSGTGELFFGEGSRLTVL.

This chain joins TRBV25-1 and TRBJ2-3; no clear D gene. Germline loops: CDR1 MGHDK, CDR2 SYGVNS. The CDR3 runs 13 residues. Trimming left V 2 bases short and J 2 bases short, with 5 bases between. The CDR3: CASSEASTDTQYF. The CDR3 DNA sequence: TGTGCCAGCAGTGAAGCATCCACAGATACGCAGTATTTT.

V is TRBV29-1 and J is TRBJ2-1; D remains unclear. Germline V gene sequence: CDR1 SQVTM, CDR2 ANQGSEA. The V end was cut by 5 bases, the J end by 8 bases, with 13 bases between. The CDR3 is 12 amino acids. In nucleotides, the CDR3 is TGCAGCGTTTTCCCCAGTATCTATGAGCAGTTCTTC. Translated: CSVFPSIYEQFF.

The CDR3 nucleotides are TGTGCCAGCAGCTGGGCGGGTAGCAATCAGCCCCAGCATTTT. Translated: CASSWAGSNQPQHF. The chain links TRBV27 to TRBJ1-5; D is unclear. The V end lost 6 bases, the J end lost 0 bases, and 9 bases lay between the germline ends. This CDR3 is built from 14 residues. Germline V gene sequence: CDR1 MNHEY, CDR2 SMNVEV (reference sequence).

The chain links TRBV15 to TRBJ2-1; maybe TRBD1 (6 bases). The germline V and J ends were trimmed by 8 bases and 8 bases, with 10 bases remaining between them. CDR1 and CDR2 from the germline V gene are LNHNV and YYDKDF (reference sequence). This CDR3 has 11 residues. CDR3 in DNA: TGTGCCACCGAGGGGGATGATGAGCAGTTCTTC. Its translation is CATEGDDEQFF.

This rearrangement joins TRBV5-1 to TRBJ1-1; D is possibly TRBD1 (5 bases). The CDR3 loop spans 14 amino acids. V was shortened by 0 bases and J by 3 bases, with 9 bases between the two germline ends. The germline V gene has CDR1 SGHRS and CDR2 YFSETQ. The CDR3 DNA reads as TGCGCCAGCAGCTTGGCCGGGGACTACACTGAAGCTTTCTTT. Protein product: CASSLAGDYTEAFF.

This clone came up a few times. This chain joins TRBV4-3 and TRBJ2-5; 8 nucleotides line up with TRBD1. The J segment lost 4 bases and the V segment lost 0 bases, leaving 4 bases of the junction unmatched. The V gene's germline CDR1 is LGHNA and CDR2 YSLEER. The CDR3 runs 15 residues. CDR3 in DNA: TGCGCCAGCAGCCAAGACAGGGGGCGCGGAGAGACCCAGTACTTC. It translates to CASSQDRGRGETQYF.

This clone was counted a few times. The rearrangement links TRBV5-6 to TRBJ2-5; 8 bases are a match to TRBD1. The CDR3 totals 17 residues. Trimming at V came to 2 bases and at J to 4 bases, leaving 13 bases not matched to a gene. Germline V gene lookup returns CDR1 SGHDT and CDR2 YYEEEE. CDR3 residues: CASSFSYRDRTIETQYF. Written as DNA, the CDR3 is TGTGCCAGCAGCTTTTCCTACCGGGACAGGACAATAGAGACCCAGTACTTC.

The V and J genes are TRBV27 and TRBJ2-7, with 14 positions matching TRBD2. The CDR3 runs 15 residues. The germline V gene has CDR1 MNHEY and CDR2 SMNVEV (reference sequence). The ends lost 4 bases at V and 3 bases at J; junction bases unmatched: 2. DNA of the CDR3: TGTGCCAGCAGTTCGGGACTAGCGGGAGTCTACGAGCAGTACTTC. As protein: CASSSGLAGVYEQYF.

This clone was observed a few times. CDR3 in DNA: TGTGCCATCAGACATTTACAACAAGGCAATCAGCCCCAGCATTTT. It is translated as CAIRHLQQGNQPQHF. This chain joins TRBV10-3 and TRBJ1-5; no clear D. There are 15 residues in the CDR3. Germline V gene sequence: CDR1 ENHRY, CDR2 SYGVKD. Between the trimmed V and J ends, which lost 6 bases and 2 bases, there was a span of 14 bases.

The J gene is TRBJ2-5, the V gene TRBV7-9; tentative D call: TRBD1 (6 bases). The CDR3 covers 16 residues. V was cut by 5 bases and J by 0 bases, with 16 bases left in between. Germline loops: CDR1 SEHNR, CDR2 FQNEAQ (reference sequence). CDR3 amino acids: CASSAPGQTYQETQYF. Written as DNA, the CDR3 is TGTGCCAGCAGCGCCCCCGGACAGACGTACCAAGAGACCCAGTACTTC.